Given below is one T cell receptor (beta chain) in context. This specimen belongs to a study of blood T cell repertoires in COVID-19. Turning to the study itself: From the United States, Italy and Spain came samples of acute and convalescent COVID-19.

Here immunoSEQ multiplex PCR was the method, and the copy in TCRdb shows in-frame clones only, minus some. The data show 300,000 to 350,000 clones, with more than 85% seen just once and roughly 1% held by the top ten. Across about two dozen US areas, participants ranged in age from about 18 to 90 years. The V end was cut by 5 bases, the J end by 4 bases, with 29 bases between. Germline V gene sequence: CDR1 SGHRS, CDR2 YFSETQ. The CDR3 loop spans 19 amino acids. This receptor was obtained from a woman in her twenties or thirties who had recovered from COVID-19. J is TRBJ2-3 and V is TRBV5-1; D may be TRBD2 (6 bases). Sample: PBMCs or T cells enriched from blood (not recorded which). The CDR3 DNA sequence: TGCGCCAGCAGTCCCGACCAACCGGGACTTTCTCTACTGCCAGATACGCAGTATTTT. It specifies CASSPDQPGLSLLPDTQYF.